These 10 T cell receptor beta chains were sequenced from one sample in a study of CD8+ T cells in alopecia areata. Extraction of RNA preceded its reverse transcription into cDNA, which served as the sequencing template. TCRdb's copy holds only in-frame clones and misses some; the assay was immunoSEQ multiplex PCR. Of about 200,000 clones listed, about 56% were seen once; the top ten hold approximately 4.9%. The sample comprised CD8+ T cells sorted from blood. Every receptor here comes from a human donor in good health.

V and J are TRBV7-9 and TRBJ2-6; D possibly corresponds to TRBD1 (5 bases). With 4 bases removed from V and 4 bases from J, the gap between germline ends came to 11 bases. CDR1 is SEHNR and CDR2 is FQNEAQ in the germline V gene (reference sequence). This CDR3 is built from 15 residues. CDR3 DNA sequence: TGTGCCAGCAGCTCCCCGTGGGGCGGGGCCAACGTCCTGACTTTC. It encodes CASSSPWGGANVLTF.

The genes are TRBV2 and TRBJ2-1; D may correspond to TRBD1 or TRBD2 (6 bases each). Germline loops: CDR1 SNHLY, CDR2 FYNNEI. The length of the CDR3 is 10 residues. V gave up 11 bases and J gave up 12 bases, with 14 bases separating them. The CDR3 bases are TGTGCCCCTCGCGGAGGGGGGCAGTTCTTC. As protein: CAPRGGGQFF.

The rearrangement links TRBV4-1 to TRBJ1-6; D gene uncertain. CDR1 is MGHRA and CDR2 is YSYEKL in the germline V gene. This CDR3 is built from 16 residues. Trimming took off 3 bases at V and 6 bases at J, with 15 bases between the two ends. The CDR3 loop reads CASSQSDGESNSPLHF. The CDR3 nucleotides are TGCGCCAGCAGCCAGTCAGACGGAGAGAGTAATTCACCCCTCCACTTT.

A few counts support this clone. This chain uses TRBV11-2 with TRBJ1-3, with no clear D. Trimming shortened V by 5 bases and J by 2 bases, and 10 bases separated the two germline ends. The CDR3 has 14 residues. Germline loops: CDR1 SGHAT, CDR2 FQNNGV. CDR3 coding DNA: TGTGCCAGCAGCCTGTCGGGTACTGGAAACACCATATATTTT. Residues: CASSLSGTGNTIYF.

The chain is built from TRBV5-6 and TRBJ2-2; TRBD1 matches at 12 bases. The J segment lost 10 bases and the V segment lost 2 bases, leaving 9 bases of the junction unmatched. Germline CDR1 and CDR2: SGHDT and YYEEEE. The CDR3 length is 16 residues. CDR3 in amino acids: CASSFRGGTGGEELFF. The CDR3 coding sequence is TGTGCCAGCAGCTTCCGAGGCGGGACAGGGGGCGAGGAGCTGTTTTTT. Filled out from reference TRBV5-6 and TRBJ2-2, the complete variable domain reads DAGVTQSPTHLIKTRGQQVTLRCSPKSGHDTVSWYQQALGQGPQFIFQYYEEEERQRGNFPDRFSGHQFPNYSSELNVNALLLGDSALYLCASSFRGGTGGEELFFGEGSRLTVL.

The CDR3 DNA is TGTGCCAGCACCAAAGTGAACCATGAGCAGTTCTTC. The encoded protein is CASTKVNHEQFF. The chain joins TRBV7-9 to TRBJ2-1; D gene unclear. V shed 7 bases and J shed 8 bases, with 12 bases lying between them. The CDR3 contains 12 residues. Germline V lookup: CDR1 SEHNR, CDR2 FQNEAQ (reference sequence).

The chain links TRBV29-1 to TRBJ2-2; 7 bases are shared with TRBD1. The V gene end was trimmed by 0 bases and the J gene end by 0 bases; junction bases not matched to a gene: 1. The CDR3 is 15 amino acids. Per germline, CDR1 SQVTM and CDR2 ANQGSEA. In nucleotides, the CDR3 is TGCAGCGTTGAAGAGGACAGGACGAACACCGGGGAGCTGTTTTTT. This gives the protein CSVEEDRTNTGELFF.

This clone was seen more than once but under ten times. J is TRBJ2-3 and V is TRBV5-1, with TRBD2 matching over 10 bases. The germline CDR1 and CDR2 sequences are SGHRS and YFSETQ. V lost 1 base, J lost 4 bases, and 6 bases stayed unmatched. This CDR3 is 16 amino acids long. The CDR3 DNA is TGCGCCAGCAGCTTGAGGCTAGCGGGGGTGTCAGATACGCAGTATTTT. This sequence encodes CASSLRLAGVSDTQYF.

The chain combines TRBV30 with TRBJ2-1, with D possibly matching TRBD2 (6 bases). Trimming pared 7 bases from V and 0 bases from J, leaving 13 bases between. Germline V lookup: CDR1 GTSNPN, CDR2 SVGIG (reference sequence). The CDR3 totals 14 residues. CDR3 region: CAFDPGSSYNEQFF. The CDR3 DNA is TGTGCCTTTGACCCCGGGAGCTCCTACAATGAGCAGTTCTTC.

In its sample, this clone was seen a few times. This sequence joins TRBV29-1 and TRBJ2-2, with no clear D. The CDR3 covers 13 residues. Trimming cost V 3 bases and J 2 bases, with 7 bases left between them. CDR1 and CDR2 (germline): SQVTM, ANQGSEA. CDR3 amino acids: CSVDEINTGELFF. CDR3 sequence (DNA): TGCAGCGTTGATGAGATTAACACCGGGGAGCTGTTTTTT.